Listed here are 29 T cell receptor beta chains from one sample, sequenced in a study of T-cell reconstitution after alpha-beta-depleted transplantation in children. Unique molecular identifiers were built into the TCRbeta library. TCRdb called the PCR reads again in MiXCR, with one record for every CDR3 protein. The sample contains approximately 290,000 distinct CDR3 sequences, 9.5% to 13% of which appear only once. This material consisted of peripheral blood, taken 180 days after TCRalphabeta/CD19-depleted stem cell transplant. The receptor set was obtained from a male patient aged 2-10 years who had a stem cell transplant for chronic granulomatous disease, so the T cells may come from the graft donor.

This clonotype has a count of ten or more. V gene TRBV18 combines with J gene TRBJ2-7; 12 bases align to TRBD2. The CDR3 loop spans 15 amino acids. CDR1 and CDR2 (germline): KGHSH, LQKENI. With V trimmed by 1 base and J by 2 bases, 0 bases remained unmatched. Here the CDR3 reads CASSPRLAGAYEQYF. In DNA form, the CDR3 reads TGTGCCAGCTCACCACGACTAGCGGGAGCCTACGAGCAGTACTTC. Supplemented by reference TRBV18 and TRBJ2-7, the full variable domain reads NAGVMQNPRHLVRRRGQEARLRCSPMKGHSHVYWYRQLPEEGLKFMVYLQKENIIDESGMPKERFSAEFPKEGPSILRIQQVVRGDSAAYFCASSPRLAGAYEQYFGPGTRLTVT.

There are many counts of this clonotype. The chain carries TRBV4-3 and TRBJ1-5; no clear D. Germline CDR1 reads LGHNA; CDR2 reads YSLEER. Trimming stripped 0 bases from V and 2 bases from J, with 5 bases between. CDR3 length: 14 residues. The CDR3 bases are TGCGCCAGCAGCCAAGATCTTGGCAATCAGCCCCAGCATTTT. Its translation is CASSQDLGNQPQHF.

This clonotype was recorded a few times. The chain joins TRBV18 to TRBJ1-3; TRBD1 matches 11 bases. V dropped 5 bases and J dropped 4; count of bases not matched to a gene: 1. This CDR3 contains 14 residues. Germline V gene data show CDR1 as KGHSH and CDR2 as LQKENI. The CDR3 loop reads CASSWTGGGNTIYF. The CDR3 coding sequence is TGTGCCAGCTCATGGACAGGGGGCGGAAACACCATATATTTT.

This clonotype was seen repeatedly, ten times or more. This chain uses TRBV18 with TRBJ1-2; 8 bases fit TRBD1. The V gene end was trimmed by 1 base and the J gene end by 0 bases; junction bases not matched to a gene: 16. Germline V CDR1 and CDR2: KGHSH, LQKENI. This CDR3 spans 20 amino acids. The CDR3 DNA reads as TGTGCCAGCTCACCACTGAACTCGCCAGGGGGCGCCGTAGCTAACTATGGCTACACCTTC. It codes for CASSPLNSPGGAVANYGYTF.

This clonotype came up many times. J is TRBJ2-7 and V is TRBV27; 10 positions match TRBD2. Germline values: CDR1 MNHEY, CDR2 SMNVEV (reference sequence). The ends lost 5 bases at V and 4 bases at J; junction bases unmatched: 17. The CDR3 totals 18 residues. The CDR3: CASSQNTLAGGNSYEQYF. CDR3 DNA sequence: TGTGCCAGCAGTCAAAACACTTTAGCGGGAGGAAATTCATACGAGCAGTACTTC.

This clonotype was seen ten or more times. The V gene is TRBV6-1, the J gene TRBJ2-2, with 9 positions matching TRBD1. This CDR3 has 14 residues. Germline loops: CDR1 MNHNS, CDR2 SASEGT. V gave up 6 bases and J gave up 6 bases; unmatched junction bases: 5. The CDR3 nucleotides read TGTGCCAGCAGACAGGGGGCGCGTGCCGGGGAGCTGTTTTTT. Amino acids: CASRQGARAGELFF.

This clonotype has at least ten counts. The gene calls are TRBV20-1 and TRBJ2-7, with 8 bases fitting TRBD2. The germline V gene encodes CDR1 DFQATT and CDR2 SNEGSKA (reference sequence). The CDR3 has 17 amino acids. V lost 1 base and J lost 6; bases outside the gene matches: 17. CDR3 coding DNA: TGCAGTGCTAGAGGCTTATTCGGACTAGCCCTCGGCGGCGAGCAGTACTTC. Translated, it gives CSARGLFGLALGGEQYF.

This clonotype was recorded at least ten times. The chain employs TRBV12-3 or TRBV12-4 and TRBJ1-1; 7 nucleotides agree with TRBD1. The CDR3 length is 13 residues. The V and J ends lost 4 bases and 3 bases, in that order; junction bases with no gene match: 2. The CDR3 coding sequence is TGTGCCAGCAGTTCCAGGGGGTACACTGAAGCTTTCTTT. Translation gives CASSSRGYTEAFF.

This clonotype was recorded many times. The chain combines TRBV5-8 with TRBJ1-5, with unresolved D. Germline values: CDR1 SGHTS, CDR2 YDEGEE. The V end was cut by 2 bases, the J end by 6 bases, with 18 bases between. This CDR3 is built from 16 residues. The CDR3 sequence is CASSFGGNIIGQPQHF. The CDR3 nucleotides are TGTGCCAGCAGCTTCGGAGGGAATATTATCGGTCAGCCCCAGCATTTT.

Turning to this clonotype: This may be a read error: a much more frequent sequence differs by one nucleotide. The rearrangement uses TRBV6-2 or TRBV6-3 and TRBJ2-1; D is unclear. The CDR3 covers 17 residues. The germline CDR1 and CDR2 sequences are MNHEY and SVGEGT. Trimming stripped 0 bases from V and 7 bases from J, with 19 bases between. The CDR3 region has the DNA TGTGCCAGCAGTTACTCGAGTCACCGGGCTCAGGTTAATGAGCAGTTCTTC. This translates into CASSYSSHRAQVNEQFF.

Regarding this clonotype: One base away lies a much larger clone, so this may be a sequencing read error. The chain employs TRBV7-2 and TRBJ2-1; 11 bases line up with TRBD2. There are 16 residues in the CDR3. Germline V CDR1 and CDR2: SGHTA, FQGNSA. The CDR3 is CPSSFIAGGPQNEQFF. CDR3 bases: TGTCCCAGCAGCTTTATAGCGGGGGGGCCTCAAAATGAGCAGTTCTTC.

Remarks on this clonotype: No conserved phenylalanine or tryptophan is present at the end of the CDR3, so a read error is the likely explanation. This rearrangement joins TRBV12-3 or TRBV12-4 to TRBJ2-7, with a tentative D call TRBD2 (6 bases). The CDR3 runs 16 residues. CDR3 amino acids: CASSPLPGRTSHEQYY. CDR3 bases: TGTGCCAGCAGTCCTCTCCCGGGGAGGACCTCCCACGAGCAGTACTAC.

This clonotype appeared many times. The V gene is TRBV7-9, the J gene TRBJ2-7; D not certain. The V gene lost 6 bases and the J gene lost 4 bases, with 13 bases spanning the gap. CDR3 length: 13 residues. CDR1 is SEHNR and CDR2 is FQNEAQ in the germline V gene (reference sequence). The CDR3, as DNA: TGTGCCAGCAGTGCTAGGAACTCTTACGAGCAGTACTTC. Its translation is CASSARNSYEQYF.

The V and J genes are TRBV19 and TRBJ2-6, with a tentative D call TRBD1 (6 bases). This CDR3 comprises 16 residues. Germline V CDR1 and CDR2: LNHDA, SQIVND (reference sequence). V dropped 6 bases and J dropped 0 bases, with 12 bases sitting between them. The CDR3 loop reads CASSWKGDSGANVLTF. The CDR3 coding sequence is TGTGCCAGTAGCTGGAAGGGGGACTCTGGGGCCAACGTCCTGACTTTC. The complete variable domain, with remaining parts taken from reference TRBV19 and TRBJ2-6, reads DGGITQSPKYLFRKEGQNVTLSCEQNLNHDAMYWYRQDPGQGLRLIYYSQIVNDFQKGDIAEGYSVSREKKESFPLTVTSAQKNPTAFYLCASSWKGDSGANVLTFGAGSRLTVL.

This clonotype was counted many times. This chain joins TRBV5-5 and TRBJ2-1; 10 positions match TRBD2. V was pared by 3 bases and J by 6 bases, with 9 bases of the junction left unmatched. This CDR3 region has 16 residues. Germline V gene data show CDR1 as SGHKS and CDR2 as YYEKEE (reference sequence). CDR3 region: CASSSVRERGGNEQFF. For the CDR3, the DNA is TGTGCCAGCAGCTCAGTGAGGGAGCGGGGGGGCAATGAGCAGTTCTTC.

For this clonotype: A single base separates this from a much larger clone, so it may be a read error. The genes are TRBV10-3 and TRBJ1-2; TRBD1 matches at 8 bases. From germline, CDR1 is ENHRY and CDR2 SYGVKD. V trimming: 0 bases; J trimming: 4 bases; junction bases outside the gene matches: 10. The CDR3 spans 17 residues. The chain's CDR3 is CAISESGQGATSYGYTF. CDR3 coding DNA: TGTGCCATCAGTGAGTCTGGGCAGGGGGCTACTAGCTATGGCTACACCTTC.

This clonotype turned up a few times. CDR3 DNA: TGCAGCGTTGTGAGAATTACCCCCTACGAGCAGTACTTC. Protein product: CSVVRITPYEQYF. The chain is built from TRBV29-1 and TRBJ2-7; the D is unclear. This CDR3 has 13 amino acids. Germline values: CDR1 SQVTM, CDR2 ANQGSEA. Deletions cut 4 bases from V and 2 bases from J, with 12 bases between.

On this clonotype itself: A clone one base away is much larger, so this may be a read error. The J gene is TRBJ2-7, the V gene TRBV18; TRBD2 aligns across 7 bases. CDR1 and CDR2 from the germline V gene are KGHSH and LQKENI. This CDR3 contains 13 residues. Unmatched junction bases numbered 5, after V lost 3 bases and J lost 6 bases. The DNA of the CDR3 is TGTGCCAGCTCACCTGTGACTAGCTCCGAGCAGTACTTC. Protein product: CASSPVTSSEQYF.

The chain uses TRBV13 and TRBJ2-1; D is unresolved. Germline CDR1 reads PRHDT; CDR2 reads FYEKMQ (reference sequence). V dropped 4 bases and J dropped 6 bases, with 7 bases sitting between them. There are 12 residues in the CDR3. The CDR3, as DNA: TGTGCCAGCAGCTCTATCACCAATGAGCAGTTCTTC. Amino acids: CASSSITNEQFF.

This clonotype was seen repeatedly, ten times or more. J is TRBJ2-2 and V is TRBV7-3; D is unclear. Looked up from germline, CDR1 is SGHTA and CDR2 is FQGTGA. The CDR3 has 12 residues. V gave up 5 bases and J gave up 8 bases, with 9 bases separating them. The CDR3 sequence: CASSRASGELFF. The DNA for the CDR3 is TGTGCCAGCAGCCGAGCTTCTGGGGAGCTGTTTTTT.

In regard to this clonotype: Since a much larger clone is just one base distant, this may be a read error. A read error is likely, as this CDR3 ends without the conserved phenylalanine or tryptophan. In DNA form, the CDR3 reads TGCAGTGCTATATATGGCTACACCTCC. Its translation: CSAIYGYTS. The gene calls are TRBV20-1 and TRBJ1-2; D remains unclear. V lost 4 bases to trimming and J lost 5 bases, with 2 bases between them. CDR3 length: 9 residues. Germline CDR1 and CDR2: DFQATT and SNEGSKA (reference sequence).

This clonotype was counted between two and nine times. V is TRBV28 and J is TRBJ1-5; D is ambiguous. The CDR3 spans 13 residues. Trimming stripped 7 bases from V and 2 bases from J, with 9 bases between. Germline V gene data show CDR1 as MDHEN and CDR2 as SYDVKM. CDR3 amino acids: CASTFQGNQPQHF. For the CDR3, the DNA is TGTGCCAGCACCTTTCAGGGCAATCAGCCCCAGCATTTT.

In its sample, this clonotype was seen many times. V is TRBV5-5 and J is TRBJ2-7; 9 bases align to TRBD1. V shed 5 bases and J 3 bases; nucleotides not matched to a gene: 3. Germline V lookup: CDR1 SGHKS, CDR2 YYEKEE (reference sequence). The CDR3 has 13 residues. CDR3: CASSTTGGYEQYF. The CDR3 DNA is TGTGCCAGCAGTACGACAGGGGGCTACGAGCAGTACTTC.

The chain recombines TRBV5-4 with TRBJ1-1; perhaps TRBD1 as D (5 bases). The CDR3 runs to 17 residues. V was pared by 0 bases and J by 0 bases, with 15 bases between. Germline V gives CDR1 SGHNT, CDR2 YYREEE (reference sequence). The DNA of the CDR3 is TGTGCCAGCAGCTTGGGGGGCGGGAGGGCCATGAACACTGAAGCTTTCTTT. Residues: CASSLGGGRAMNTEAFF.

This clonotype was seen repeatedly, ten times or more. This sequence joins TRBV28 and TRBJ1-5; D is possibly TRBD1 (5 bases). V dropped 4 bases and J dropped 11 bases, with 12 bases sitting between them. The CDR3 covers 12 residues. Germline assignment: CDR1 MDHEN and CDR2 SYDVKM. CDR3 loop: CASSYPGGAQHF. The CDR3 nucleotides are TGTGCCAGCAGTTATCCGGGGGGAGCCCAGCATTTT.

This clonotype was recorded at least ten times. The chain uses TRBV7-9 and TRBJ2-7; 9 nucleotides align to TRBD1. CDR1 is SEHNR and CDR2 is FQNEAQ in the germline V gene (reference sequence). The CDR3 is 15 residues long. Trimming took 3 bases from V and 2 from J; bases not matched to a gene: 5. The CDR3 sequence: CASSFEGTGTYEQYF. CDR3 coding DNA: TGTGCCAGCAGCTTTGAGGGGACAGGGACCTACGAGCAGTACTTC.

This clonotype was seen repeatedly, ten times or more. The chain is built from TRBV5-1 and TRBJ2-2; D is ambiguous. Trimming cost V 4 bases and J 7 bases, with 8 bases left between them. The CDR3 sequence is 12 residues long. In germline, CDR1 is SGHRS, CDR2 YFSETQ. The CDR3, as DNA: TGCGCCAGCAGCAGGGTAGGCGGGGAGCTGTTTTTT. Protein: CASSRVGGELFF.

The chain joins TRBV7-9 to TRBJ2-2; no reliable D call. CDR3 length: 15 amino acids. V dropped 2 bases and J dropped 1 base, with 8 bases sitting between them. CDR1 and CDR2 (germline): SEHNR, FQNEAQ (reference sequence). DNA for the CDR3: TGTGCCAGCAGCTTAATAAAACAGAACACCGGGGAGCTGTTTTTT. Translation gives CASSLIKQNTGELFF.

The rearrangement links TRBV30 to TRBJ2-1; 9 bases fit TRBD2. CDR1 and CDR2 from the germline V gene are GTSNPN and SVGIG (reference sequence). The CDR3 extends over 15 amino acids. V gave up 4 bases and J gave up 5 bases; unmatched junction bases: 9. The CDR3, as DNA: TGTGCCTGGAAGGACGCGGGAGGGAGCAACAATGAGCAGTTCTTC. Translating gives CAWKDAGGSNNEQFF.